Listed below are T cell receptor beta chains from one sample, sequenced in a study of T-cell reconstitution after alpha-beta-depleted transplantation in children. TCRdb called the PCR reads again in MiXCR, with one record for every CDR3 protein. Of 200,000 to 300,000 distinct CDR3 sequences in the sample, less than 9% were seen once. This specimen was PBMCs, mostly from graft donor cells, taken 180 days after TCRalphabeta/CD19-depleted stem cell transplant. These receptors were taken from a male patient under 18 who had a stem cell transplant for acute lymphoblastic leukemia, so the T cells may come from the graft donor. Both conserved end residues are part of each CDR3. The order of the fields is J gene, D gene, clone size, V gene, CDR3 protein, CDR3 DNA. The D gene is left open where the match is weak. Clone sizes are given selectively: once, few, many, or a class where the clone is expanded.

TRBJ2-3	-	many	TRBV24-1	CATGPGESDTQYF	TGTGCCACCGGTCCTGGAGAGTCAGATACGCAGTATTTT
TRBJ2-7	-	many	TRBV7-8	CASSLVGPSSGYYEQYF	TGTGCCAGCAGCTTAGTTGGTCCGTCCAGCGGTTACTACGAGCAGTACTTC
TRBJ1-4	-	many	TRBV20-1	CSVHPDTNEKLFF	TGCAGTGTTCACCCGGACACGAATGAAAAACTGTTTTTT
TRBJ1-2	-	many	TRBV12-3/TRBV12-4	CASSLAVYGYTF	TGTGCCAGCAGTTTGGCGGTCTATGGCTACACCTTC
TRBJ2-1	-	many	TRBV5-5	CASSLIGTDGYNEQFF	TGTGCCAGCAGCTTGATTGGAACGGACGGCTACAATGAGCAGTTCTTC
TRBJ2-7	TRBD1	many	TRBV5-1	CASSLRGQQRGIYEQYF	TGCGCCAGCAGCTTGCGGGGACAGCAAAGAGGAATCTACGAGCAGTACTTC
TRBJ2-1	-	many	TRBV28	CASSFDFRTYNEQFF	TGTGCCAGCAGTTTCGACTTTCGGACCTACAATGAGCAGTTCTTC
TRBJ2-7	-	many	TRBV24-1	CATSDSARASSYEQYF	TGTGCCACCAGTGATTCCGCCAGGGCGAGCTCCTACGAGCAGTACTTC
TRBJ1-2	-	many	TRBV29-1	CSVGLGQLGYTF	TGCAGCGTAGGACTGGGGCAGCTTGGCTACACCTTC
TRBJ1-2	-	many	TRBV5-1	CASSLLAGDNGYTF	TGCGCCAGCAGCTTGCTTGCGGGGGATAATGGCTACACCTTC
TRBJ1-1	TRBD1	few	TRBV20-1	CSALTGGVNTEAFF	TGCAGTGCCCTGACAGGGGGGGTGAACACTGAAGCTTTCTTT
TRBJ2-2	-	many	TRBV12-3/TRBV12-4	CASSTGTANTGELFF	TGTGCCAGCAGTACGGGGACGGCCAACACCGGGGAGCTGTTTTTT
TRBJ1-2	-	many	TRBV10-3	CAISEGQTRGYTF	TGTGCCATCAGTGAGGGACAGACTCGGGGCTACACCTTC
TRBJ1-1	-	-	TRBV12-3/TRBV12-4	CASSLALSRGSGNTEAFF	TGTGCCAGCAGTTTAGCGCTAAGTCGGGGCTCAGGGAACACTGAAGCTTTCTTT
TRBJ2-7	-	many	TRBV20-1	CSARASSYEQYF	TGCAGTGCTAGAGCCAGCTCCTACGAGCAGTACTTC
TRBJ2-7	-	many	TRBV5-6	CASSRRNRVPYEQYF	TGTGCCAGCAGTCGCCGGAACAGGGTCCCCTACGAGCAGTACTTC
TRBJ2-3	-	many	TRBV5-1	CASSFLAVTDTQYF	TGCGCCAGCAGCTTCTTAGCGGTCACAGATACGCAGTATTTT
TRBJ2-3	TRBD2	few	TRBV6-2/TRBV6-3	CASSYSSGGAERDTQYF	TGTGCCAGCAGTTACTCTAGCGGGGGGGCCGAAAGAGATACGCAGTATTTT
TRBJ1-2	-	many	TRBV20-1	CSARGQFDTF	TGCAGTGCTAGAGGGCAGTTCGACACCTTC
TRBJ2-7	-	-	TRBV4-3	CASSQDPTGRSYEQYF	TGCGCCAGCAGCCAAGACCCGACTGGAAGGAGTTACGAGCAGTACTTC